The sequence of this T cell receptor (beta chain) was determined in a study of T cells after yellow fever vaccination. Notes on the study in general: Some clonotypes were seen in both the CD4 and the CD8 compartments. These made up a small share and likely arose from convergent recombination.

The 5'RACE template-switching step produced TCR cDNA and added a universal primer site and UMIs. MiXCR was run by TCRdb on the 5' RACE reads, yielding one entry per CDR3 protein. The sample lists around 110,000 distinct CDR3 sequences; roughly 8.9% were seen once. This clonotype has more than one count but fewer than ten. The antigen is not known. Sequenced here: CD8+ T cells sorted from PBMCs, sampled 45 days after the yellow fever booster vaccination. This clonotype originated in a man aged 25 to 40 who received the YFV17D yellow fever vaccine.

The CDR3 coding sequence is TGTGCCAGCAGCCACCTACAGGGAAGCTCCTATAATTCACCCCTCCACTTT. Translating gives CASSHLQGSSYNSPLHF. The chain is built from TRBV14 and TRBJ1-6; D is possibly TRBD1 (6 bases). The V gene lost 3 bases and the J gene lost 0 bases, with 12 bases spanning the gap. From germline, CDR1 is SGHDN and CDR2 FVKESK. The CDR3 totals 17 residues. The entire variable domain, with the rest obtained from reference TRBV14 and TRBJ1-6, is as follows: EAGVTQFPSHSVIEKGQTVTLRCDPISGHDNLYWYRRVMGKEIKFLLHFVKESKQDESGMPNNRFLAERTGGTYSTLKVQPAELEDSGVYFCASSHLQGSSYNSPLHFGNGTRLTVT.